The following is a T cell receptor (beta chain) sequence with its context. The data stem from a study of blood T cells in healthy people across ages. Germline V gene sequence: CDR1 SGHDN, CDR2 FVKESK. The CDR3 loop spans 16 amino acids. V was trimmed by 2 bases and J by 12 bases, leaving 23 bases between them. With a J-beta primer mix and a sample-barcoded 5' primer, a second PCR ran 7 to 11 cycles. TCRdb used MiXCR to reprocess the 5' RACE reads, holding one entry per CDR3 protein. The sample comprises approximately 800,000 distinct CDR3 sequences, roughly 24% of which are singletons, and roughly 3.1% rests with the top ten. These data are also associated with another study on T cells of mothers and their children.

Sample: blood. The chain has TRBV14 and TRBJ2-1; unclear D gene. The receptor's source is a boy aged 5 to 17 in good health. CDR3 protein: CASSQSPRLGTIVQFF. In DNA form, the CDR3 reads TGTGCCAGCAGCCAAAGTCCCAGGCTCGGCACAATAGTGCAGTTCTTC.